This T cell receptor (beta chain) was observed in a study of T-cell reconstitution after alpha-beta-depleted transplantation in children. This clonotype has only a few counts. Molecular barcoding with unique molecular identifiers was used for the TCRbeta library. TCRdb redid the calling of the PCR reads with MiXCR, one entry per CDR3 protein. The top ten clones hold about 6% of a sample with hundreds of thousands of distinct CDR3 sequences, roughly 9% of them seen once. J gave up 6 bases and V 5 bases, and 4 bases lay outside the gene matches. The CDR3 has 12 residues. Germline loops: CDR1 SQVTM, CDR2 ANQGSEA.

V and J are TRBV29-1 and TRBJ2-1; TRBD1 aligns across 7 bases. Sequenced material: PBMCs from the stem cell graft donor, taken from the stem cell graft. The TCR comes from a human donor who donated a stem cell graft to a child with acute lymphoblastic leukemia. Here the CDR3 reads CSVFRDSNEQFF. The CDR3, as DNA: TGCAGCGTTTTCCGGGACAGCAATGAGCAGTTCTTC.